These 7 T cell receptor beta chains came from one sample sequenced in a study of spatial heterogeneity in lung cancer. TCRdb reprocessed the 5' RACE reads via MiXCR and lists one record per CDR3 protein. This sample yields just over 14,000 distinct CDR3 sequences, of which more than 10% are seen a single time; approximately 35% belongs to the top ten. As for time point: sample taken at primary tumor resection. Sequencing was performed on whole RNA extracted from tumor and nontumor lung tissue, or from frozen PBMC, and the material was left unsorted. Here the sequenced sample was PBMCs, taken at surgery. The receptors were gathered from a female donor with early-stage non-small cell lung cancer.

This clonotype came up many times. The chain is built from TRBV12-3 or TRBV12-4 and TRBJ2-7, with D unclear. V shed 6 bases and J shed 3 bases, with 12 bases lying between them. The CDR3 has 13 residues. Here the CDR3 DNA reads TGTGCCAGCAGGCTCGGGCCCGGCTACGAGCAGTACTTC. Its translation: CASRLGPGYEQYF.

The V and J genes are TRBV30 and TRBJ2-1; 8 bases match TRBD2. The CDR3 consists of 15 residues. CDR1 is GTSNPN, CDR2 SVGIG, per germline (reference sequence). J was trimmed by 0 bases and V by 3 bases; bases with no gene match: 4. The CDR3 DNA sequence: TGTGCCTGGAGCGTCGGGACTAGCTCCTACAATGAGCAGTTCTTC. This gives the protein CAWSVGTSSYNEQFF.

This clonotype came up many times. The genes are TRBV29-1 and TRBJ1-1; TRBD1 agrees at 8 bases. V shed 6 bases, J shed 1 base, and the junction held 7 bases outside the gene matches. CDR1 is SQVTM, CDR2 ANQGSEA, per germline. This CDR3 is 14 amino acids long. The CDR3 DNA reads TGCAGCGTATCAGCCGGGACAGGGAACACTGAAGCTTTCTTT. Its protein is CSVSAGTGNTEAFF.

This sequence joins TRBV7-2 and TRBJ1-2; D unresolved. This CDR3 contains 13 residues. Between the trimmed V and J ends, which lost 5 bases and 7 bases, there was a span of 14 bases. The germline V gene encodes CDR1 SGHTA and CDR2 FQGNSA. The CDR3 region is CASSADWTRGYTF. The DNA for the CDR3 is TGTGCCAGCAGCGCAGATTGGACCCGTGGCTACACCTTC. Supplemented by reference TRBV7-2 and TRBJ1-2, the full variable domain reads GAGVSQSPSNKVTEKGKDVELRCDPISGHTALYWYRQSLGQGLEFLIYFQGNSAPDKSGLPSDRFSAERTGGSVSTLTIQRTQQEDSAVYLCASSADWTRGYTFGSGTRLTVV.

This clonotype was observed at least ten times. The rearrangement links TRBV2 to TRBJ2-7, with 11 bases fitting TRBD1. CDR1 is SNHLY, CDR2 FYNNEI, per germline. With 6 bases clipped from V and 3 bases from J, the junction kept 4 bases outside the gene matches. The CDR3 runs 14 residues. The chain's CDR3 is CASRGTGGIYEQYF. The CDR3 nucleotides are TGTGCCAGCAGGGGGACAGGGGGAATCTACGAGCAGTACTTC.

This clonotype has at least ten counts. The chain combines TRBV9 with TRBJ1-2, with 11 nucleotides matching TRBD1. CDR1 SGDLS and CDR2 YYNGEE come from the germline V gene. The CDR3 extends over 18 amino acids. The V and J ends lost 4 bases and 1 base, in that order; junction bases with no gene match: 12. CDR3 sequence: CASSFTGTGGSINYGYTF. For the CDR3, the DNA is TGTGCCAGCAGCTTCACCGGGACAGGGGGATCGATTAACTATGGCTACACCTTC.

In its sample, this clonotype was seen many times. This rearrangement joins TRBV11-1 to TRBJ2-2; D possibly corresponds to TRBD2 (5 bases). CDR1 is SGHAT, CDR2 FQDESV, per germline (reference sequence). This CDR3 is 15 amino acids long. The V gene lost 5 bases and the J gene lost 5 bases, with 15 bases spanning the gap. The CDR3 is CASSSSRGPTGELFF. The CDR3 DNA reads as TGTGCCAGCAGCAGCTCCCGGGGTCCAACCGGGGAGCTGTTTTTT.